This TCR beta chain emerged from a study of radiotherapy plus CTLA-4 blockade in lung cancer. A note on this clone: Other DNA sequences in this sample translate to the same CDR3.

Only in-frame clones appear in the TCRdb table, and some are missing; sequencing was by immunoSEQ multiplex PCR. The sample lists roughly 30,000 clones, about 78% occurring once. The source is a human donor with non-small cell lung cancer who had stable disease on radiotherapy plus ipilimumab. Sample: peripheral blood, taken from a patient treated with radiotherapy plus ipilimumab.

The CDR3 nucleotides read TGTGCCAGCAGCTTAGATTCAGTCAATGAGCAGTTCTTC. Translating it yields CASSLDSVNEQFF. The chain employs TRBV11-3 and TRBJ2-1; D gene unclear. Trimming removed 0 bases at V and 6 bases at J, with 6 bases between. The CDR3 has 13 residues. The germline gives CDR1 SGHNT, CDR2 YENEEA.